The 25 T cell receptor beta chains given below trace back to one sample, sequenced in a study of T cells after yellow fever vaccination. TCRdb used MiXCR to reprocess the 5' RACE reads, holding one entry per CDR3 protein. In the table there are 250,000 to 350,000 distinct CDR3 sequences, around 6.8% of which are singletons. This material consisted of PBMCs, taken roughly 46 days after the first yellow fever vaccination. The receptors come from a man aged 18 to 30 who received the YFV17D yellow fever vaccine.

This clonotype turned up a few times. In DNA form, the CDR3 reads TGTGCCAGCAGCCAAGATCCCGACAGGGGATTTCGAAAAAACATTCAGTACTTC. Protein product: CASSQDPDRGFRKNIQYF. The chain couples TRBV4-2 to TRBJ2-4, with TRBD1 identical over 8 bases. Germline-derived CDR1 and CDR2 are LGHNA and YNFKEQ. With 0 bases clipped from V and 4 bases from J, the junction kept 11 bases outside the gene matches. The CDR3 runs 18 residues.

The genes are TRBV10-3 and TRBJ2-2; D gene unclear. The CDR3 length is 13 residues. From germline, CDR1 is ENHRY and CDR2 SYGVKD. Trimming left V 7 bases short and J 0 bases short, with 6 bases between. For the CDR3, the DNA is TGTGCCATCAAGAGGCCGAACACCGGGGAGCTGTTTTTT. Protein: CAIKRPNTGELFF.

This clonotype was detected many times. The rearrangement joins TRBV19 to TRBJ1-5; unclear D gene. Germline V gene lookup returns CDR1 LNHDA and CDR2 SQIVND (reference sequence). V was clipped by 5 bases and J by 5 bases, with 10 bases between them. This CDR3 spans 13 amino acids. This CDR3 is CASSPDGYQPQHF. CDR3 DNA sequence: TGTGCCAGTAGTCCGGACGGGTATCAGCCCCAGCATTTT.

This clonotype was found many times. This chain joins TRBV5-1 and TRBJ2-1; 7 bases are shared with TRBD2. Per germline, CDR1 SGHRS and CDR2 YFSETQ. Losses at the gene ends were 0 bases for V and 10 bases for J; bases not matched to a gene: 1. The CDR3 has 12 amino acids. CDR3 protein: CASSLVSGEQFF. CDR3 sequence (DNA): TGCGCCAGCAGCTTGGTTAGCGGGGAGCAGTTCTTC.

This clonotype was seen only a few times. J is TRBJ1-6 and V is TRBV28; D ambiguous. V was cut by 1 base and J by 4 bases, with 5 bases left in between. Germline values: CDR1 MDHEN, CDR2 SYDVKM. CDR3 length equals 14 residues. The CDR3 spells CASSLSVYNSPLHF. CDR3 coding DNA: TGTGCCAGCAGTTTATCCGTGTATAATTCACCCCTCCACTTT.

This clonotype was counted once. The chain uses TRBV5-8 and TRBJ2-7, with D possibly TRBD2 on 6 matching bases. This CDR3 is built from 14 residues. Germline CDR1 and CDR2: SGHTS and YDEGEE. V was clipped by 6 bases and J by 3 bases, with 16 bases between them. The CDR3 protein is CASNEQGGGYEQYV. CDR3 DNA sequence: TGTGCCAGCAACGAGCAGGGAGGCGGCTACGAGCAGTACGTC.

This chain connects TRBV10-3 to TRBJ1-3; no clear D. The CDR3 has 13 amino acids. V dropped 6 bases and J dropped 0 bases, with 6 bases sitting between them. The germline gives CDR1 ENHRY, CDR2 SYGVKD. CDR3 region: CAISLDSGNTIYF. The CDR3 DNA is TGTGCCATCAGCTTGGACTCTGGAAACACCATATATTTT.

The chain has TRBV19 and TRBJ2-2; TRBD2 matches at 11 bases. Trimming removed 10 bases from V and 7 bases from J; junction bases left unmatched: 11. The CDR3 totals 15 residues. CDR1 LNHDA and CDR2 SQIVND come from the germline V gene (reference sequence). CDR3 region: CATYSGGAVNGELFF. Here the CDR3 DNA reads TGTGCCACATATAGCGGGGGGGCCGTAAACGGGGAGCTGTTTTTT.

This clonotype was seen more than once but under ten times. The chain is built from TRBV12-3 or TRBV12-4 and TRBJ1-6; no definite D call. This CDR3 contains 14 residues. V gave up 2 bases and J gave up 10 bases, with 12 bases separating them. The CDR3 DNA sequence: TGTGCCAGCAGTTTACGGTCAACCCGATCACCCCTCCACTTT. It is translated as CASSLRSTRSPLHF.

Regarding this clonotype: This may come from a read error, since a much larger clone is one base off. The V call is TRBV3-1, the J call TRBJ2-1, with 11 nucleotides matching TRBD2. CDR1 LGHDT and CDR2 YNNKEL come from the germline V gene (reference sequence). The CDR3 spans 16 residues. DNA for the CDR3: TGTGTCAGCAGCCGGCTAGCGGGGGGCCGATACAATGAGCAGTTCTTC. The encoded protein is CVSSRLAGGRYNEQFF.

This sequence joins TRBV7-9 and TRBJ1-3; D is possibly TRBD1 (6 bases). V gave up 5 bases and J gave up 3 bases, with 11 bases separating them. Per germline, CDR1 SEHNR and CDR2 FQNEAQ (reference sequence). CDR3 length: 14 residues. The CDR3 DNA sequence: TGTGCCAGCAGCCGGGGGACACATGGAAACACCATATATTTT. This gives the protein CASSRGTHGNTIYF.

This clonotype was seen a handful of times. The chain couples TRBV20-1 to TRBJ1-6, with D possibly TRBD1 on 6 matching bases. The CDR3 totals 16 residues. V was clipped by 0 bases and J by 7 bases, with 16 bases between them. From germline, CDR1 is DFQATT and CDR2 SNEGSKA (reference sequence). For the CDR3, the DNA is TGCAGTGCTAGAGATCTCTCCAGGGGTGTCAATTCACCCCTCCACTTT. Residues: CSARDLSRGVNSPLHF.

This clonotype was picked up many times. The V gene is TRBV5-1, the J gene TRBJ2-3; 7 nucleotides agree with TRBD2. The germline V gene encodes CDR1 SGHRS and CDR2 YFSETQ. Trimming took 3 bases from V and 2 from J; bases not matched to a gene: 3. This CDR3 has 14 residues. The DNA for the CDR3 is TGCGCCAGCAGCTCGGGGGGATACACAGATACGCAGTATTTT. This encodes CASSSGGYTDTQYF. Full variable domain (missing parts from reference TRBV5-1 and TRBJ2-3): KAGVTQTPRYLIKTRGQQVTLSCSPISGHRSVSWYQQTPGQGLQFLFEYFSETQRNKGNFPGRFSGRQFSNSRSEMNVSTLELGDSALYLCASSSGGYTDTQYFGPGTRLTVL.

This clonotype has ten or more counts. The genes are TRBV7-2 and TRBJ2-5; D is unresolved. Trimming removed 5 bases from V and 7 bases from J, with 17 bases in between. The CDR3 length is 14 residues. Per the germline V gene, CDR1 is SGHTA and CDR2 is FQGNSA. The CDR3 loop reads CASSKGPTEGTQYF. CDR3 nucleotide sequence: TGTGCCAGCAGCAAGGGCCCGACCGAAGGGACCCAGTACTTC.

The chain carries TRBV12-3 or TRBV12-4 and TRBJ1-2; 12 bases map to TRBD1. V shed 5 bases, J shed 4 bases, and the junction held 2 bases outside the gene matches. The CDR3 is 14 amino acids. Written as DNA, the CDR3 is TGTGCCAGCAGTCGGGACAGGGGGCCCTATGGCTACACCTTC. Protein product: CASSRDRGPYGYTF.

Many counts were recorded for this clonotype. V usage is TRBV7-9 and J usage is TRBJ2-3, with TRBD2 matching over 8 bases. Trimming at V came to 5 bases and at J to 0 bases, leaving 10 bases not matched to a gene. The CDR3 length is 17 residues. Germline V gene lookup returns CDR1 SEHNR and CDR2 FQNEAQ (reference sequence). The CDR3 loop is CASSLGLAASSTDTQYF. Here the CDR3 DNA reads TGTGCCAGCAGCCTCGGACTAGCCGCCTCTAGCACAGATACGCAGTATTTT.

This clonotype has a handful of counts. The chain links TRBV11-2 to TRBJ2-7, with 8 positions matching TRBD2. Germline V gives CDR1 SGHAT, CDR2 FQNNGV. The CDR3 contains 15 residues. V was pared by 3 bases and J by 0 bases, with 4 bases of the junction left unmatched. CDR3 DNA sequence: TGTGCCAGCAGCTTCAGCGGGGGAACCTCCTACGAGCAGTACTTC. This translates into CASSFSGGTSYEQYF.

The sample holds a few counts of this clonotype. V gene TRBV5-6 combines with J gene TRBJ2-5, with D unresolved. The V gene lost 6 bases and the J gene lost 4 bases, with 16 bases spanning the gap. The CDR3 contains 14 residues. Germline values: CDR1 SGHDT, CDR2 YYEEEE. CDR3: CASTNDGVGETQYF. CDR3 nucleotide sequence: TGTGCCAGCACCAATGATGGAGTAGGAGAGACCCAGTACTTC.

The sample holds a few counts of this clonotype. The chain employs TRBV21-1 and TRBJ2-7; TRBD1, the D gene given by the table, was not confirmed from the DNA. TRBV21-1 is noted as a pseudogene. The CDR3 extends over 14 amino acids. CDR3 nucleotide sequence: TGTGCCAGCAGCCTGGACAGGGGGAGGAACGAGCAGTACTTC. This gives the protein CASSLDRGRNEQYF.

The CDR3 DNA follows: TGTGCCAGCAGTTCCTCCGTGGGTACCGGTGAGCAGTTCTTC. This encodes CASSSSVGTGEQFF. The rearrangement joins TRBV28 to TRBJ2-1; D is unclear. V lost 4 bases and J lost 9, with 16 bases in between. This CDR3 is built from 14 residues. Germline CDR1 MDHEN, CDR2 SYDVKM.

In the case of this clonotype: Given a much more abundant clone one base away, this may be a read error. The J gene is TRBJ2-4, the V gene TRBV4-3; D is unclear. Germline V gives CDR1 LGHNA, CDR2 YSLEER. The CDR3 is made up of 16 amino acids. The DNA of the CDR3 is TGCGCCAGCAGCCAAGGACTTACGTTAGCCAAAAACATTCCGTACTTC. Amino acid sequence: CASSQGLTLAKNIPYF.

This clonotype was seen only a few times. The rearrangement links TRBV12-3 or TRBV12-4 to TRBJ1-2; weak D call: TRBD1 (5 bases). The CDR3 spans 16 residues. V was trimmed by 5 bases and J by 5 bases, leaving 21 bases between them. The CDR3: CASSPFPGTDPYGYTF. The CDR3 DNA reads as TGTGCCAGCAGTCCCTTCCCAGGGACGGACCCTTATGGCTACACCTTC.

This clonotype was detected many times. The chain carries TRBV29-1 and TRBJ2-5, with unresolved D. Germline lookup yields CDR1 SQVTM and CDR2 ANQGSEA. With 3 bases removed from V and 4 bases from J, the gap between germline ends came to 18 bases. The CDR3 loop spans 15 amino acids. CDR3 sequence: CSVDLGEATPETQYF. The CDR3 DNA sequence: TGCAGCGTTGATCTCGGAGAAGCGACCCCAGAGACCCAGTACTTC.

This clonotype was recorded at least ten times. The chain joins TRBV4-2 to TRBJ2-7; no definite D call. Deletions cut 0 bases from V and 2 bases from J, with 8 bases between. CDR1 and CDR2 (germline): LGHNA, YNFKEQ. The CDR3 length is 14 residues. The CDR3 sequence is CASSQDRPAYEQYF. CDR3 nucleotide sequence: TGTGCCAGCAGCCAAGATCGACCTGCCTACGAGCAGTACTTC.

The rearrangement joins TRBV4-1 to TRBJ2-5; D remains unclear. Trimming removed 0 bases at V and 5 bases at J, with 10 bases between. The CDR3 consists of 14 residues. The germline V gene has CDR1 MGHRA and CDR2 YSYEKL. The DNA of the CDR3 is TGCGCCAGCAGCCAAGACAGGATTGGGGAGACCCAGTACTTC. Amino acid sequence: CASSQDRIGETQYF.